This TCR beta chain came from a study of control samples from healthy donors and cancer patients. The assay was immunoSEQ multiplex PCR, and TCRdb's table has in-frame clones only and misses some. This table holds more than 35,000 clones, roughly 94% found once. This TCR was sampled from a man aged 60 to 69 in good health. The sequenced sample consisted of blood.

CDR3 nucleotides: TGTGCCATGGGAGAGACCCTGGGATTCGGGGAGCTGTTTTTT. Its translation is CAMGETLGFGELFF. The rearrangement uses TRBV10-3 and TRBJ2-2, with D possibly TRBD2 on 5 matching bases. The length of the CDR3 is 14 residues. Germline lookup yields CDR1 ENHRY and CDR2 SYGVKD. Trimming took off 9 bases at V and 7 bases at J, with 18 bases between the two ends.